The sequence of this T cell receptor beta chain was determined in a study of blood T cell repertoires in COVID-19. About the study: From the United States, Italy and Spain came samples of acute and convalescent COVID-19. PBMCs, B-cell-depleted T cells, or T cells provided the cDNA or gDNA that made up the material.

The J segment lost 4 bases and the V segment lost 4 bases, leaving 4 bases of the junction unmatched. From germline, CDR1 is LNHDA and CDR2 SQIVND (reference sequence). This CDR3 region has 14 residues. In the original analysis: It was from reference gene primer amplification that nucleated cell counts were estimated. The repertoire was sequenced with immunoSEQ multiplex PCR; TCRdb's copy has only in-frame clones and lacks some. V, J and clone size reflect that table, while D and trimming were determined from the DNA. Found here are about 190,000 clones, about 85% of them singletons; the top ten hold roughly 2.2%.

The sequencing input was peripheral blood. The receptor was derived from a man between 65 and 79 years old with active or convalescent COVID-19. The gene calls are TRBV19 and TRBJ1-5, with 7 bases identical to TRBD1. CDR3 DNA sequence: TGTGCCAGTAGTAAAGGGGACAGAAATCAGCCCCAGCATTTT. This translates into CASSKGDRNQPQHF.